The 20 T cell receptor beta chains in this list originate from one sample, sequenced in a study of blood T cells in healthy people across ages (dated by TCRdb to the mid-2010s). Libraries were made using 5' RACE. Reads for this sample came from an Illumina HiSeq 2500. A second PCR of roughly 6 to 11 cycles was run with a J-beta primer mix and a sample-barcoded 5' primer. Clones were called with MiXCR by TCRdb after fastp trimmed the public reads at Q25, and only in-frame beta chains were retained. All rows with the same CDR3 protein become a single entry with the most common DNA and genes. The sample includes over 600,000 distinct CDR3 sequences, with roughly 50% observed a single time. Roughly 26% of the sample is held by the ten biggest clonotypes. The sequencing sample was made of blood. All receptors derive from a man in his forties in good health.

The chain joins TRBV10-3 to TRBJ2-4, with a possible D match to TRBD1 (5 bases). The DNA end favors TRBJ2-7, so the J call may be wrong. The CDR3 consists of 13 residues. Germline values: CDR1 ENHRY, CDR2 SYGVKD. The CDR3 reads CAISEGQGYEQYF. CDR3 in DNA: TGTGCCATCAGTGAGGGGCAGGGCTACGAGCAGTACTTC.

The rearrangement joins TRBV28 to TRBJ1-2; D is unresolved. V gave up 5 bases and J gave up 6 bases, with 16 bases separating them. Germline lookup yields CDR1 MDHEN and CDR2 SYDVKM. The CDR3 runs to 14 residues. The CDR3 protein is CASSRPVGMNGYTF. The CDR3 region has the DNA TGTGCCAGCAGTCGCCCGGTGGGAATGAATGGCTACACCTTC.

In this sample, this clonotype turned up many times. The chain recombines TRBV7-7 with TRBJ2-1, with D possibly being TRBD1 (5 bases). The CDR3 covers 13 residues. Trimming stripped 1 base from V and 8 bases from J, with 9 bases between. Germline CDR1 SSHAT, CDR2 FNYEAQ (reference sequence). DNA for the CDR3: TGTGCCAGCAGCTTAGAAAGGGGCGATGAGCAGTTCTTC. Amino acids: CASSLERGDEQFF.

This clonotype was detected a few times. This chain joins TRBV20-1 and TRBJ1-2; no clear D. Trimming shortened V by 5 bases and J by 4 bases, and 14 bases separated the two germline ends. The V gene's germline CDR1 is DFQATT and CDR2 SNEGSKA (reference sequence). The CDR3 has 13 residues. CDR3 nucleotides: TGCAGTGCTTCTCCCGACCGACTCTATGGCTACACCTTC. It encodes CSASPDRLYGYTF.

The rearrangement uses TRBV9 and TRBJ2-1; D gene ambiguous. The CDR3 consists of 13 residues. CDR1 and CDR2 (germline): SGDLS, YYNGEE. The V end was cut by 0 bases, the J end by 5 bases, with 6 bases between. The CDR3 reads CASSVGGNNEQFF. CDR3 in DNA: TGTGCCAGCAGCGTAGGTGGGAACAATGAGCAGTTCTTC.

The chain links TRBV4-2 to TRBJ1-4; no firm D call. V was clipped by 3 bases and J by 4 bases, with 9 bases between them. CDR1 is LGHNA and CDR2 is YNFKEQ in the germline V gene. This CDR3 is built from 14 residues. In DNA form, the CDR3 reads TGTGCCAGCAGCCAGGGATTTAATAATGAAAAACTGTTTTTT. Amino acids: CASSQGFNNEKLFF.

The V call is TRBV7-3, the J call TRBJ2-1; 14 bases are shared with TRBD2. There are 17 residues in the CDR3. In germline, CDR1 is SGHTA, CDR2 FQGTGA. With 1 base clipped from V and 3 bases from J, the junction kept 2 bases outside the gene matches. CDR3: CASSLRGLAGDYNEQFF. The DNA of the CDR3 is TGTGCCAGCAGCTTAAGGGGACTAGCGGGGGACTACAATGAGCAGTTCTTC.

J is TRBJ2-3 and V is TRBV14; D remains ambiguous. The CDR3 consists of 13 residues. From germline, CDR1 is SGHDN and CDR2 FVKESK. V was cut by 1 base and J by 4 bases, with 6 bases left in between. DNA for the CDR3: TGTGCCAGCAGCCAAGTTGGTCCAGATACGCAGTATTTT. This translates into CASSQVGPDTQYF.

About this clonotype: This could be a read error, since a much larger clone is one nucleotide away. V usage is TRBV11-2 and J usage is TRBJ2-3; maybe TRBD1 (6 bases). CDR1 is SGHAT and CDR2 is FQNNGV in the germline V gene. This CDR3 is 16 amino acids long. The V and J ends lost 5 bases and 0 bases respectively, with 15 bases between them. CDR3 residues: CASSPWGLTSTDTQYF. In nucleotides, the CDR3 is TGTGCCAGCAGCCCTTGGGGGCTGACGAGCACAGATACGCAGTATTTT.

The chain carries TRBV10-3 and TRBJ1-1; the D is unclear. Germline V gene data show CDR1 as ENHRY and CDR2 as SYGVKD. The CDR3 runs 15 residues. V was clipped by 1 base and J by 3 bases, with 12 bases between them. CDR3: CAISEWHMYYTEAFF. The CDR3 nucleotides are TGTGCCATCAGTGAGTGGCATATGTATTACACTGAAGCTTTCTTT.

In its sample, this clonotype was seen a few times. V is TRBV5-1 and J is TRBJ2-2; no clear D gene. This CDR3 is built from 16 residues. V shed 1 base and J shed 1 base, with 11 bases lying between them. Germline loops: CDR1 SGHRS, CDR2 YFSETQ. The CDR3 loop reads CASSLNGAGNTGELFF. The DNA for the CDR3 is TGCGCCAGCAGCTTGAACGGAGCCGGGAACACCGGGGAGCTGTTTTTT.

This sequence joins TRBV5-1 and TRBJ1-1; D not certain. V lost 1 base to trimming and J lost 10 bases, with 14 bases between them. The CDR3 covers 13 residues. Germline V gives CDR1 SGHRS, CDR2 YFSETQ. Written as DNA, the CDR3 is TGCGCCAGCAGCTTGAGTGCAGGACCAAGAGCTTTCTTT. This encodes CASSLSAGPRAFF.

The rearrangement links TRBV27 to TRBJ2-7; D possibly corresponds to TRBD1 (6 bases). The V gene's germline CDR1 is MNHEY and CDR2 SMNVEV (reference sequence). The CDR3 length is 18 residues. V lost 6 bases, J lost 0 bases, and 24 bases lay in between. Here the CDR3 reads CASSPSPLRGESSYEQYF. The CDR3 DNA follows: TGTGCCAGCAGCCCCTCGCCGCTCAGGGGCGAGAGCTCCTACGAGCAGTACTTC.

This chain links TRBV20-1 with TRBJ2-5, with D possibly being TRBD2 (5 bases). The germline CDR1 and CDR2 sequences are DFQATT and SNEGSKA (reference sequence). V dropped 3 bases and J dropped 5 bases, with 13 bases sitting between them. There are 13 residues in the CDR3. The CDR3 region has the DNA TGCAGTGCTAGCCAAGGGCGGGTGGAGACCCAGTACTTC. It encodes CSASQGRVETQYF.

This clonotype was counted only a few times. J is TRBJ2-3 and V is TRBV15; D is perhaps TRBD1 (6 bases). The germline V gene encodes CDR1 LNHNV and CDR2 YYDKDF (reference sequence). The length of the CDR3 is 15 residues. The ends were cut back, 0 bases at V and 3 bases at J, with 10 bases in the middle. The CDR3 region is CATSRDRQETDTQYF. For the CDR3, the DNA is TGTGCCACCAGCAGAGACCGACAGGAGACAGATACGCAGTATTTT.

The chain recombines TRBV4-2 with TRBJ2-7, with TRBD2 as a possible D gene (6 bases). CDR3 size: 14 residues. The V gene lost 0 bases and the J gene lost 7 bases, with 13 bases spanning the gap. Germline assignment: CDR1 LGHNA and CDR2 YNFKEQ. CDR3 DNA: TGTGCCAGCAGCCAAGATTGGGGGGTTTTGGAGCAGTACTTC. Residues: CASSQDWGVLEQYF.

This clonotype was observed a few times. This chain joins TRBV28 and TRBJ2-7, with 10 bases fitting TRBD2. Germline trimming cut 9 bases from V and 4 bases from J; bases unmatched to any gene: 6. The CDR3 spans 13 residues. CDR1 and CDR2 from the germline V gene are MDHEN and SYDVKM. The CDR3 here is CASKLAGKYEQYF. CDR3 DNA: TGTGCCAGTAAACTAGCGGGAAAGTACGAGCAGTACTTC.

There are a few counts of this clonotype. V usage is TRBV29-1 and J usage is TRBJ2-1, with D hard to call. CDR3 length: 11 residues. Per the germline V gene, CDR1 is SQVTM and CDR2 is ANQGSEA. The V end lost 1 base, the J end lost 9 bases, and 7 bases lay between the germline ends. As DNA, the CDR3 is TGCAGCGTTGAAGTGGGCAGTGAGCAGTTCTTC. Amino acids: CSVEVGSEQFF.

Points on this clonotype: One junction end does not reproduce the germline sequence, and a read error may be involved. This sequence joins TRBV11-2 and TRBJ2-3; TRBD1 matches 7 bases. The CDR3 contains 17 residues. Germline-derived CDR1 and CDR2 are SGHAT and FQNNGV. The CDR3 DNA follows: TGTGCCAGCAGCTTAGATGCTAGACAGGGTGGTACAGAGACGCAGTATTTT. Protein product: CASSLDARQGGTETQYF. The whole variable domain, remainder taken from reference TRBV11-2 and TRBJ2-3, is EAGVAQSPRYKIIEKRQSVAFWCNPISGHATLYWYQQILGQGPKLLIQFQNNGVVDDSQLPKDRFSAERLKGVDSTLKIQPAKLEDSAVYLCASSLDARQGGTETQYFGPGTRLTVL.

Notes on this clonotype: The junction departs from the called germline gene at one end, perhaps through a read error. The chain combines TRBV29-1 with TRBJ1-6; 7 bases map to TRBD1. This CDR3 has 13 residues. CDR1 is SQVTM, CDR2 ANQGSEA, per germline. CDR3 residues: CSVAGGGDSPPHF. As DNA, the CDR3 is TGCAGCGTTGCAGGGGGAGGGGATTCACCCCCCCACTTT.